The T cell receptor beta chain described here comes from a study of cytomegalovirus exposure and HLA in healthy donors (dated by TCRdb to 2017 to 2019). In terms of the full investigation: In an earlier analysis of roughly 590 of the donors, 276 Gb of sequence data and approximately 120 million unique TCR beta sequences from about 180 million T cells were reported. To predict cytomegalovirus infection status, the study combined high-throughput TCR immunosequencing, statistical association of individual TCRs with disease status, and machine learning. The number of donors typed differed by locus, with about 629-630 for A, B, C, DRB1 and DQB1, 522 for DQA1, 600 to 610 for DPA1, and 400 to 490 for DPB1. Both class I and class II loci were covered by HLA typing, at four-digit resolution. To decide whether each TCR beta V gene segment behaved as functional or pseudogenic, an earlier analysis of nearly 600 of the donors relied on high-throughput TCR beta sequencing. Donor age, sex, ethnicity and CMV serostatus were compiled alongside the repertoire data. On average, approximately 250,000 unique TCR beta nucleotide sequences were sequenced per donor among 398 genotyped donors of the cohort, with roughly 20% of those sequences being non-productive. In addition to the first cohort of 650 to 800 subjects, a separate validation cohort of 120 different subjects was used. The study aimed to test whether signatures of past pathogen exposure could be identified by cataloging public T cell receptors. A later genetic analysis took genome-wide SNP genotypes for about 55% of the roughly 700 donors and used that subset as a discovery cohort. To study patterns of TCR occurrence, a later analysis re-analyzed previously published TCR beta repertoires from around 700 donors and added high-resolution HLA genotyping. The T cell repertoires of 666 subjects were profiled by immunosequencing and related to cytomegalovirus serostatus. An early release covering roughly 640 HLA-typed donors comprised approximately 300 gigabases of sequencing data and tens of millions of unique TCR sequences. All discovery cohort repertoires had been generated on a single sequencing platform. Because of strong linkage in the cohort, roughly five DR-DQ haplotypes were treated as single units for association and clustering. Of the 350 to 400 genotyped donors, approximately 83% fell in the genetic ancestry cluster associated with self-reported Caucasian donors. Rather than using new phenotypic data, the later analysis identified candidate immune exposures from TCR beta sequences and from how often those sequences occurred across donors.

The cohort comprised approximately 700 healthy bone marrow donors. At the time of sampling, every cohort member was nominally healthy, though immune exposures that went unrecorded were likely present. The donor tested CMV seronegative, placing the donor among the 300 to 400 seronegative members of the cohort. A peripheral blood sample was collected from each donor, and TCR beta sequencing was performed on peripheral blood mononuclear cells. The Qiagen DNeasy Blood Extraction Kit was used to extract genomic DNA from the blood cell samples. Study-wide conclusions, independent of this receptor: Across donors, most TCR sequences were observed very rarely, whereas some public TCRs were present in many individuals. A later analysis found that HLA-associated TCR beta chains were more clonally expanded and had lower generation probabilities than equally common non-associated chains. In a later analysis, some 17,000 TCR beta sequences were associated with specific HLA alleles at a false discovery rate of 0.05. Correlated functional status among segregating V segments might be attributable to linkage disequilibrium, but an unknown experimental factor could not be ruled out. Broadly in line with IMGT annotations, most TCR beta V segments showed up in productive rearrangements about 87% or about 30% of the time in an earlier analysis of about 500 of the donors. The cohort was sequenced for TCR beta chains only, and without alpha or paired-chain data the features that could be detected were limited. According to a later analysis, most CMV-associated TCR beta chains appeared to be HLA-restricted, and the HLA associations seemed to be driven largely by CMV exposure. A later genetic analysis associated a missense DCLRE1C variant with V-gene and J-gene trimming of TCR beta chains, and an independent cohort replicated the association. In vitro tests confirmed that a few of the cytomegalovirus-associated TCR beta chains recognize cytomegalovirus antigens. A cluster of highly shared sequence variants was judged likely to represent a technical artifact of the sequencing pipeline. The authors suggested that the approach could potentially be generalized to other disease states and immunological phenotypes. According to a later analysis, TCR association rates differed among HLA loci, with DRB1 alleles showing the most associated TCRs and HLA-C alleles showing the fewest. Some IMGT-functional V segments, including TRBV6-2 and TRBV6-3, could not be distinguished by the 87-base-pair reads and were therefore excluded. A later analysis reported that several top co-occurrence clusters appeared linked to parvovirus B19, influenza, CMV and Epstein-Barr virus. Some 16 rarely observed V segments, including chromosome 9 orphons, were excluded from the earlier analysis of several hundred of the donors because counts were too low. Because HLA typing was missing for some donors at each locus, association tests included only the typed subset. A further reported finding was that TCR beta sequences accurately predicted the HLA-A and HLA-B alleles for most subjects in the first cohort. The study listed 164 TCR beta chains as associated with cytomegalovirus. The classifier was reported to diagnose cytomegalovirus status with high specificity and sensitivity in both the original cohort and the validation cohort. The presence/absence analyses assumed that sequencing depth was roughly uniform across donors, and that assumption may not be true. For the cohort, immune exposure information was limited to CMV serostatus. Compared with the roughly 670-donor mean, donors in an Asian-associated ancestry cluster had fewer N-insertions in productive TCRs, according to a later genetic analysis. When HLA alleles, especially DR and DQ, strongly co-occurred, attributing TCR associations to individual alleles was difficult.

Including the terminal cysteine and phenylalanine, the CDR3 comprises 13 residues. Only the CDR3 part of the read is kept: 39 bases, read in frame from the first base. CDR1 and CDR2, per the germline V gene, are MNHNS and SASEGT. Compared with germline, V lacks 7 bases and J lacks 3 bases; bases without a gene match: 5. The library came from the immunoSEQ multiplex PCR assay. A mixture of 60 forward primers for TCR Vbeta segments and 13 reverse primers for TCR Jbeta segments was used in the multiplex PCR. A multiplex PCR assay on genomic DNA amplified the CDR3 region of rearranged TCR beta genes. The Illumina HiSeq System was used to sequence the amplified TCR beta libraries as 87-base-pair reads. The authors' analysis ran thus. A later analysis counted approximately 84 million unique TCR beta chains across the 666 repertoires, and some 11 million of these chains were shared by at least two donors. A nearest-neighbor algorithm error-corrected the raw reads and collapsed the reads into unique sequences, merging closely related sequences to remove PCR and sequencing errors. To assign V, D and J gene segments, CDR3 sequences were aligned to IMGT reference sequences. For a sequence to be retained, a match of at least six nucleotides was required to both a V gene segment and a J gene segment. Rearrangements were called productive when the CDR3 lacked stop codons and stayed in frame with V and J; all others were non-productive. CDR3 was defined according to IMGT convention as the region running from the second conserved V-encoded cysteine to the conserved J-encoded phenylalanine. Sequences without an unambiguous match to a single V gene segment were excluded from the earlier analysis of 500 to 700 of the donors. An earlier analysis of several hundred of the donors called V segments functional above 56.7% productive rearrangements and segregating when the between-donor standard deviation exceeded 5%. A statistical classification framework was built for diagnosing cytomegalovirus status from the catalog of TCR beta chain sequences. In a later analysis, TCR nucleotide sequences were compared against IMGT/GENE-DB human TR gene sequences so that V and J genes could be assigned. Using the TCRdist pipeline, a later analysis assigned CDR3 sequences along with most-parsimonious VDJ recombination scenarios. In a later analysis, each TCR beta chain was defined by its CDR3 amino acid sequence together with its V-gene family, and reads without a unique V-gene family were excluded. As a way to deal with suspected cross-contamination and a sequencing artifact, a later analysis dropped approximately 570 nucleotide sequences that were highly shared and had low generation probability. A later analysis calculated a clonal expansion index for each public chain from normalized within-repertoire ranks of inferred template counts. In a later analysis, generation probabilities were computed using a VDJ recombination model fitted to out-of-frame rearrangements, and the results were checked against IGoR. Hypergeometric tests were used in a later analysis to score TCR-TCR, TCR-HLA and TCR-CMV co-occurrence, with a repertoire-size bias correction applied to the TCR pairs. A later analysis estimated false discovery rates by permuting HLA or CMV assignments 20 times. In a later analysis, co-occurring TCRs were grouped using DBSCAN, and TCRdist sequence similarity was added for clustering within HLA-allele-positive subsets. Co-occurrence clustering excluded repertoires with fewer than 30,000 or more than 120,000 public chains, plus five with anomalous nucleotide sharing. Entries here come from immuneACCESS through TCRdb and include only in-frame sequences with V and J called. Some clones fail to appear in such tables; in the studies checked, an unresolved V gene covers under half of the shortfall, and the cause of the remainder is unknown. V, J and clone size are those of that table, while D and trimming were read from the DNA. This sample holds roughly 150,000 clones; approximately 80% were observed only once. 2.2% of the sample comes from the top ten.

About this clone itself: Its antigen is currently not known. Per-nucleotide qualities are absent, and no much larger clonotype sits a single base away.

The sequence links TRBV6-1 to TRBJ2-7, and 8 junctional nucleotides match TRBD2. This clonotype was sampled from a man younger than 40 in good health and CMV-seronegative. Sequencing input: PBMCs. The CDR3 protein sequence reads: CASTQRESYEQYF. The DNA sequence is TGTGCCAGCACCCAGCGGGAGAGCTACGAGCAGTACTTC.